A selection of T cell receptor beta chains follows, all from one sample in a study of T cells in Graves' hyperthyroidism and ophthalmopathy. TCRdb analysed the multiplex PCR reads with MiXCR anew, one entry per CDR3 protein. This table holds 300,000 to 400,000 distinct CDR3 sequences, about 15% found once. What was sequenced was blood. All receptors derive from a woman aged 30 to 39 with Graves' ophthalmopathy. Both conserved end residues are part of each CDR3. The order of the fields is J gene, CDR3 length, clone size, D gene, V gene, CDR3 DNA, CDR3 protein. D genes are given only for firm matches. Rows may omit the clone size; those that give it use once, few, many or a size class.

J: TRBJ1-1
length: 14
size: many
D: TRBD1
V: TRBV29-1
DNA: TGCAGCGTTGAGCCAGGACAGGGGTACACTGAAGCTTTCTTT
CDR3: CSVEPGQGYTEAFF

J: TRBJ1-2
length: 14
size: many
D: -
V: TRBV15
DNA: TGTGCCACCAGCAGAATTCAAGGGGGCTATGGCTACACCTTC
CDR3: CATSRIQGGYGYTF

J: TRBJ2-7
length: 15
size: many
D: -
V: TRBV6-6
DNA: TGTGCCAGCAGTTACTCTGAGGGGCACTCCTACGAGCAGTACTTC
CDR3: CASSYSEGHSYEQYF

J: TRBJ1-4
length: 15
size: many
D: TRBD1
V: TRBV6-1
DNA: TGTGCCAGCAGTGAAGCCGGGACAGGGGTCGAAAAACTGTTTTTT
CDR3: CASSEAGTGVEKLFF

J: TRBJ1-1
length: 13
size: few
D: TRBD1
V: TRBV6-1
DNA: TGTGCCACGCGAGGGACAGGGAACACTGAAGCTTTCTTT
CDR3: CATRGTGNTEAFF

J: TRBJ2-5
length: 16
size: many
D: TRBD2
V: TRBV2
DNA: TGTGCCAGCAGTGAAGAACTAGCGGGGGTGCAAGAGACCCAGTACTTC
CDR3: CASSEELAGVQETQYF

J: TRBJ2-3
length: 16
size: -
D: TRBD2
V: TRBV9
DNA: TGTGCCAGCAGCGTAATTTCGGGAGGGCCGACAGATACGCAGTATTTT
CDR3: CASSVISGGPTDTQYF

J: TRBJ1-6
length: 16
size: -
D: -
V: TRBV11-1
DNA: TGTGCCAGCAGCTTAAATGGCGAACTAGGGAATTCACCCCTCCACTTT
CDR3: CASSLNGELGNSPLHF

J: TRBJ2-1
length: 18
size: many
D: TRBD2
V: TRBV10-3
DNA: TGTGCCATCACCGCCGGGACTAGCGGGGGAAGTAGCTACAATGAGCAGTTCTTC
CDR3: CAITAGTSGGSSYNEQFF

J: TRBJ2-2
length: 15
size: few
D: TRBD2
V: TRBV11-2
DNA: TGTGCCAGCAGCTCGGGACTAACGAACACCGGGGAGCTGTTTTTT
CDR3: CASSSGLTNTGELFF

J: TRBJ1-2
length: 15
size: many
D: TRBD1
V: TRBV5-8
DNA: TGTGCCAGCAGCTTGGCGGGACAGGGAAACTATGGCTACACCTTC
CDR3: CASSLAGQGNYGYTF

J: TRBJ2-1
length: 16
size: -
D: TRBD1
V: TRBV9
DNA: TGTGCCAGCAGCGTAGCGGGACAGAGCTCCTACAATGAGCAGTTCTTC
CDR3: CASSVAGQSSYNEQFF

J: TRBJ1-6
length: 17
size: many
D: TRBD1
V: TRBV7-9
DNA: TGTGCCAGCAGCCGACCCTCACTGACAGGGGCCACTTCACCCCTCCACTTT
CDR3: CASSRPSLTGATSPLHF

J: TRBJ2-7
length: 13
size: many
D: -
V: TRBV30
DNA: TGTGCCTGGAGTACCGGGACGATAAGTGGGCAGTACTTC
CDR3: CAWSTGTISGQYF

J: TRBJ2-5
length: 13
size: -
D: TRBD2
V: TRBV27
DNA: TGTGCCAGCAGTGGACTAGCGTCAGAGACCCAGTACTTC
CDR3: CASSGLASETQYF

J: TRBJ1-1
length: 17
size: many
D: -
V: TRBV7-8
DNA: TGTGCCAGCAGCGCCAGAGCGGTACGGGGGGGTGACACTGAAGCTTTCTTT
CDR3: CASSARAVRGGDTEAFF

J: TRBJ2-5
length: 15
size: many
D: -
V: TRBV28
DNA: TGTGCCAGCAGCGCAAAGCAACACAGCCAAGAGACCCAGTACTTC
CDR3: CASSAKQHSQETQYF

J: TRBJ2-5
length: 13
size: many
D: TRBD2
V: TRBV28
DNA: TGTGCCAGCAGAGGGACTAGCCTTGAGACCCAGTACTTC
CDR3: CASRGTSLETQYF

J: TRBJ2-3
length: 18
size: many
D: TRBD2
V: TRBV5-1
DNA: TGCGCCAGCAGCTCAAACCTCGGACTAGCGGGGGGTTCAGATACGCAGTATTTT
CDR3: CASSSNLGLAGGSDTQYF

J: TRBJ2-6
length: 16
size: many
D: -
V: TRBV12-3/TRBV12-4
DNA: TGTGCCAGCACCATGAGGAGGAGCTCTGGGGCCAACGTCCTGACTTTC
CDR3: CASTMRRSSGANVLTF

J: TRBJ2-3
length: 15
size: -
D: -
V: TRBV5-1
DNA: TGCGCCAGCAGCTTGATACTAGGAAGCACAGATACGCAGTATTTT
CDR3: CASSLILGSTDTQYF

J: TRBJ2-3
length: 12
size: many
D: -
V: TRBV7-2
DNA: TGTGCCAGCAGCTACACCCCAGATACGCAGTATTTT
CDR3: CASSYTPDTQYF

J: TRBJ1-2
length: 16
size: many
D: -
V: TRBV7-9
DNA: TGTGCCAGCAGCTTAGGCTCACCGACGGATAACTATGGCTACACCTTC
CDR3: CASSLGSPTDNYGYTF

J: TRBJ1-2
length: 13
size: -
D: TRBD1
V: TRBV9
DNA: TGTGCCAGCAGCCCGACAGGGAGAGGTGGCTACACCTTC
CDR3: CASSPTGRGGYTF

J: TRBJ2-2
length: 13
size: -
D: TRBD1
V: TRBV20-1
DNA: TGCAGTGCCATCTGGCAGGGGGTCGGGGAGCTGTTTTTT
CDR3: CSAIWQGVGELFF

J: TRBJ2-7
length: 14
size: few
D: -
V: TRBV29-1
DNA: TGCAGCGTTGCTCGCTGGGGCCGCGGGTACGAGCAGTACTTC
CDR3: CSVARWGRGYEQYF

J: TRBJ1-1
length: 13
size: few
D: -
V: TRBV30
DNA: TGTGCCTGGAGTGTATCGCTGAACGCTGAAGCTTTCTTT
CDR3: CAWSVSLNAEAFF

J: TRBJ1-2
length: 13
size: -
D: -
V: TRBV4-1
DNA: TGCGCCAGCAGCCAAGAGGGGAGGTATGGCTACACCTTC
CDR3: CASSQEGRYGYTF

J: TRBJ2-1
length: 12
size: many
D: -
V: TRBV5-1
DNA: TGCGCCAGCAGCCTCCACTCCCGTGAGCAGTTCTTC
CDR3: CASSLHSREQFF

J: TRBJ1-1
length: 13
size: many
D: -
V: TRBV2
DNA: TGTGCCAGCAGTGAATCGAGGAACACTGAAGCTTTCTTT
CDR3: CASSESRNTEAFF

J: TRBJ2-1
length: 14
size: few
D: TRBD1
V: TRBV19
DNA: TGTGCCAGCAAACCGGGACAGGGGCCAAATGAGCAGTTCTTC
CDR3: CASKPGQGPNEQFF

J: TRBJ2-3
length: 13
size: many
D: -
V: TRBV11-1
DNA: TGTGCCAGCAGCTTCTCAGTCACAGATACGCAGTATTTT
CDR3: CASSFSVTDTQYF

J: TRBJ2-5
length: 13
size: many
D: -
V: TRBV3-1
DNA: TGTGCCAGCAGCCGCGCGGGATCAGAGACCCAGTACTTC
CDR3: CASSRAGSETQYF

J: TRBJ1-1
length: 14
size: many
D: -
V: TRBV5-1
DNA: TGCGCCAGCAGCTCATTTGACAGAAACACTGAAGCTTTCTTT
CDR3: CASSSFDRNTEAFF

J: TRBJ1-4
length: 16
size: many
D: -
V: TRBV11-2
DNA: TGTGCCAGCAGCTTATACATTACAGGAGGCAATGAAAAACTGTTTTTT
CDR3: CASSLYITGGNEKLFF

J: TRBJ2-1
length: 13
size: few
D: -
V: TRBV19
DNA: TGTGCCAGTAGGCCCAACTCCTACAATGAGCAGTTCTTC
CDR3: CASRPNSYNEQFF

J: TRBJ2-5
length: 14
size: many
D: -
V: TRBV29-1
DNA: TGCAGCGGCGGACCGGGACAAGGCCAAGAGACCCAGTACTTC
CDR3: CSGGPGQGQETQYF

J: TRBJ1-5
length: 19
size: many
D: TRBD1
V: TRBV6-1
DNA: TGTGCCAGCAGTGTACGAATTTGGACAGGTAGGGGCGGCAATCAGCCCCAGCATTTT
CDR3: CASSVRIWTGRGGNQPQHF

J: TRBJ2-2
length: 14
size: many
D: -
V: TRBV6-7
DNA: TGTGCCAGCAGTTTAACACTCTTGGACGGGGAGCTGTTTTTT
CDR3: CASSLTLLDGELFF

J: TRBJ2-5
length: 16
size: many
D: TRBD2
V: TRBV11-2
DNA: TGTGCCAGCGGAACCCTGGGACTAGCGGTCGTGGAGACCCAGTACTTC
CDR3: CASGTLGLAVVETQYF

J: TRBJ1-1
length: 14
size: many
D: TRBD1
V: TRBV9
DNA: TGTGCCAGCGGCTACAGGGGGGCGAACACTGAAGCTTTCTTT
CDR3: CASGYRGANTEAFF

J: TRBJ2-5
length: 17
size: many
D: TRBD2
V: TRBV7-8
DNA: TGTGCCAGCAGCTTAGTGGCTAGCGGGAGTATACAAGAGACCCAGTACTTC
CDR3: CASSLVASGSIQETQYF

J: TRBJ2-7
length: 16
size: many
D: -
V: TRBV28
DNA: TGTGCCAGCAGTTTATGGGACAGCCGAGGAGGTTACGAGCAGTACTTC
CDR3: CASSLWDSRGGYEQYF

J: TRBJ2-7
length: 14
size: -
D: TRBD2
V: TRBV9
DNA: TGTGCCAGCAGCTCATCAGCGGGGGGGTACGAGCAGTACTTC
CDR3: CASSSSAGGYEQYF

J: TRBJ2-3
length: 21
size: few
D: TRBD2
V: TRBV12-3/TRBV12-4
DNA: TGTGCCAGCAGTGAAATCCCGACTAGCGGGGGGGGGGGGGGGGGGGGAGATACGCAGTATTTT
CDR3: CASSEIPTSGGGGGGGDTQYF

J: TRBJ2-5
length: 16
size: many
D: TRBD2
V: TRBV6-2/TRBV6-3
DNA: TGTGCCAGCAGTCGTCGGACTAGCGGGGGATCGGAGACCCAGTACTTC
CDR3: CASSRRTSGGSETQYF

J: TRBJ1-1
length: 12
size: many
D: -
V: TRBV7-9
DNA: TGTGCCAGCAGCTTTGGACCGTTTGAAGCTTTCTTT
CDR3: CASSFGPFEAFF

J: TRBJ2-2
length: 16
size: few
D: TRBD2
V: TRBV20-1
DNA: TGCAGTGCTAGAGATTTGCGGGGGGGAAACACCGGGGAGCTGTTTTTT
CDR3: CSARDLRGGNTGELFF

J: TRBJ1-1
length: 15
size: many
D: TRBD1
V: TRBV5-1
DNA: TGCGCCAGCAGCCTTCTGACAGGGAGTATTACTGAAGCTTTCTTT
CDR3: CASSLLTGSITEAFF

J: TRBJ2-6
length: 14
size: few
D: -
V: TRBV10-3
DNA: TGTGCCACCAGCAGGGTGACTGGGGCCAACGTCCTGACTTTC
CDR3: CATSRVTGANVLTF

J: TRBJ2-1
length: 19
size: few
D: -
V: TRBV19
DNA: TGTGCCAGTAGTATAGATAACAGGGTTGGAGGCCGTCATTACAATGAGCAGTTCTTC
CDR3: CASSIDNRVGGRHYNEQFF

J: TRBJ1-2
length: 15
size: many
D: TRBD1
V: TRBV28
DNA: TGTGCCAGCAGTTTATTAGACAGGGAGTATTATGGCTACACCTTC
CDR3: CASSLLDREYYGYTF

J: TRBJ1-6
length: 17
size: few
D: -
V: TRBV5-1
DNA: TGCGCCAGCAGCTTTTACAGGCCGGGCTCCTATAATTCACCCCTCCACTTT
CDR3: CASSFYRPGSYNSPLHF

J: TRBJ1-1
length: 16
size: -
D: -
V: TRBV24-1
DNA: TGTGCCACCAGTGACCAACAGGGCCCGGCCGGCCCTGAAGCTTTCTTT
CDR3: CATSDQQGPAGPEAFF

J: TRBJ1-4
length: 18
size: many
D: -
V: TRBV3-1
DNA: TGTGCCAGCAGCCAAGATTCACTATCGTGGGCAACTAATGAAAAACTGTTTTTT
CDR3: CASSQDSLSWATNEKLFF

J: TRBJ2-7
length: 13
size: many
D: TRBD2
V: TRBV20-1
DNA: TGCAGTGCAGATAGCGGGGGGGCGGTCGAGCAGTACTTC
CDR3: CSADSGGAVEQYF

J: TRBJ2-7
length: 15
size: -
D: -
V: TRBV20-1
DNA: TGCAGTGCTCTCCTGAGGGGACCGAGCTCCTACGAGCAGTACTTC
CDR3: CSALLRGPSSYEQYF